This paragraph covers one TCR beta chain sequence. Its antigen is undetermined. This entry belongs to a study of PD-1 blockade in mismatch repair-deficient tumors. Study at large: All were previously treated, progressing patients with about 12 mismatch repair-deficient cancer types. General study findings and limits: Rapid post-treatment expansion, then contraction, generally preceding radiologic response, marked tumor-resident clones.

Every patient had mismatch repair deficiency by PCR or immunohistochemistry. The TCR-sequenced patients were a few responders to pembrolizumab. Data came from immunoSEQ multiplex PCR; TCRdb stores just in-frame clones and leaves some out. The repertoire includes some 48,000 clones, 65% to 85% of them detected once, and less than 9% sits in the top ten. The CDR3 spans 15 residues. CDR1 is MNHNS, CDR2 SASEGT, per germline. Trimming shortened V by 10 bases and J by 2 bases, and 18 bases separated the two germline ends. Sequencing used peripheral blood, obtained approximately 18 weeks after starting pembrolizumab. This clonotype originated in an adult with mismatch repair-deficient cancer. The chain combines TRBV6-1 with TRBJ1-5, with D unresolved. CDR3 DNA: TGTGCCACCCGTGACCTCAGGAATGGCAATCAGCCCCAGCATTTT. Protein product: CATRDLRNGNQPQHF.